The 21 T cell receptor beta chains listed next were all sequenced from one sample in a study of OX40 agonist ivuxolimab in advanced cancers. Generated by immunoSEQ multiplex PCR, the TCRdb table keeps only in-frame clones and is missing some. The sample carries 50,000 to 60,000 clones, around 79% recorded once. The sequenced sample was CD4+ or CD8+ T cells sorted from blood, obtained in a trial of the OX40 agonist ivuxolimab. Source of these receptors: an adult with an advanced solid tumor such as melanoma, head and neck, liver or kidney cancer.

J is TRBJ1-1 and V is TRBV6-5; D gene unclear. The V gene lost 5 bases and the J gene lost 1 base, with 2 bases spanning the gap. CDR3 length: 11 amino acids. The germline V gene encodes CDR1 MNHEY and CDR2 SVGAGI. For the CDR3, the DNA is TGTGCCAGCAGTAGGAACACTGAAGCTTTCTTT. Translated: CASSRNTEAFF.

This chain joins TRBV19 and TRBJ2-1, with D possibly being TRBD2 (6 bases). Germline V gene lookup returns CDR1 LNHDA and CDR2 SQIVND (reference sequence). The V gene lost 2 bases and the J gene lost 0 bases, with 14 bases spanning the gap. This CDR3 has 17 residues. CDR3 bases: TGTGCCAGTAGTATAAGGGCTAGCGCAAACTCCTACAATGAGCAGTTCTTC. It specifies CASSIRASANSYNEQFF.

This rearrangement joins TRBV5-4 to TRBJ1-3; D is unresolved. With 4 bases removed from V and 0 bases from J, the gap between germline ends came to 11 bases. CDR3 length equals 15 residues. The V gene's germline CDR1 is SGHNT and CDR2 YYREEE (reference sequence). The CDR3 coding sequence is TGTGCCAGCAGCCGTGACTGGAGCTCTGGAAACACCATATATTTT. Translation gives CASSRDWSSGNTIYF.

V gene TRBV5-1 combines with J gene TRBJ2-5; D ambiguous. V was trimmed by 2 bases and J by 0 bases, leaving 20 bases between them. The CDR3 spans 18 residues. CDR1 SGHRS and CDR2 YFSETQ come from the germline V gene. This CDR3 reads CASSLDRVRLSDQETQYF. The CDR3 nucleotides are TGCGCCAGCAGCTTAGACCGAGTGCGACTCTCGGACCAAGAGACCCAGTACTTC.

This chain connects TRBV30 to TRBJ1-2; TRBD1 agrees at 8 bases. The trim removed 2 bases at V and 6 bases at J, leaving 5 bases unmatched. The CDR3 totals 13 residues. Germline V gene lookup returns CDR1 GTSNPN and CDR2 SVGIG (reference sequence). CDR3 loop: CAWSLDREDGYTF. The CDR3 coding sequence is TGTGCCTGGAGTCTGGACAGGGAGGATGGCTACACCTTC.

This clone is a singleton in its sample. The J gene is TRBJ1-5, the V gene TRBV6-1; no firm D call. The CDR3 runs 14 residues. The ends were cut back, 6 bases at V and 7 bases at J, with 16 bases in the middle. From germline, CDR1 is MNHNS and CDR2 SASEGT. CDR3 in amino acids: CASSEYHYLQPQHF. In DNA, the CDR3 is TGTGCCAGCAGCGAATACCACTACTTACAGCCCCAGCATTTT.

CDR3 bases: TGTGCCAGCAGTCTTCCCCCGGGACAGGGCGGCGGCTACACCTTC. Translated, it gives CASSLPPGQGGGYTF. The chain carries TRBV6-6 and TRBJ1-2; 9 bases match TRBD1. Germline V gives CDR1 MNHNY, CDR2 SVGAGI (reference sequence). The V segment lost 5 bases and the J segment 8 bases; nucleotides outside the gene matches: 12. CDR3 length: 15 amino acids.

The chain joins TRBV13 to TRBJ1-3; 9 bases match TRBD1. This CDR3 is built from 15 residues. The V gene's germline CDR1 is PRHDT and CDR2 FYEKMQ (reference sequence). V lost 6 bases to trimming and J lost 4 bases; unmatched junction nucleotides: 7. As DNA, the CDR3 is TGTGCCAGCAGGGAAACAGGGGGCTTCGGAAACACCATATATTTT. It yields the protein CASRETGGFGNTIYF. The full variable domain, rest sourced from reference TRBV13 and TRBJ1-3, is AAGVIQSPRHLIKEKRETATLKCYPIPRHDTVYWYQQGPGQDPQFLISFYEKMQSDKGSIPDRFSAQQFSDYHSELNMSSLELGDSALYFCASRETGGFGNTIYFGEGSWLTVV.

The chain joins TRBV21-1 to TRBJ1-5. TRBV21-1 has pseudogene status. This CDR3 spans 9 amino acids. The CDR3 coding sequence is TGTGCCAGTAACCAGCCCCAGCATTTT. This translates into CASNQPQHF.

This clone came up a few times. The rearrangement joins TRBV11-1 to TRBJ2-1; 7 bases are shared with TRBD1. V dropped 1 base and J dropped 0; count of bases not matched to a gene: 9. CDR1 is SGHAT and CDR2 is FQDESV in the germline V gene (reference sequence). The length of the CDR3 is 18 residues. CDR3 loop: CASSLGTGAYSSYNEQFF. CDR3 nucleotides: TGTGCCAGCAGCTTAGGGACAGGTGCCTATAGCTCCTACAATGAGCAGTTCTTC.

V usage is TRBV11-2 and J usage is TRBJ2-7, with TRBD2 as a possible D gene (5 bases). V lost 5 bases, J lost 3 bases, and 17 bases lay in between. CDR1 and CDR2 (germline): SGHAT, FQNNGV. This CDR3 is built from 15 residues. The CDR3 is CASSRLGGGLYEQYF. CDR3 DNA: TGTGCCAGCAGCCGCTTAGGAGGAGGTCTCTACGAGCAGTACTTC. Variable domain in full (rest from reference TRBV11-2 and TRBJ2-7): EAGVAQSPRYKIIEKRQSVAFWCNPISGHATLYWYQQILGQGPKLLIQFQNNGVVDDSQLPKDRFSAERLKGVDSTLKIQPAKLEDSAVYLCASSRLGGGLYEQYFGPGTRLTVT.

The rearrangement joins TRBV5-1 to TRBJ2-2; D remains ambiguous. Looked up from germline, CDR1 is SGHRS and CDR2 is YFSETQ. Deletions cut 0 bases from V and 4 bases from J, with 7 bases between. CDR3 size: 14 residues. The CDR3, as DNA: TGCGCCAGCAGCTTGGGTGACTCCACCGGGGAGCTGTTTTTT. Translating it yields CASSLGDSTGELFF.

The rearrangement uses TRBV7-2 and TRBJ2-7; 8 bases map to TRBD1. The trim removed 1 base at V and 3 bases at J, leaving 2 bases unmatched. From germline, CDR1 is SGHTA and CDR2 FQGNSA. CDR3 length: 14 amino acids. CDR3 nucleotides: TGTGCCAGCAGCTTAGGGACAGGGAGCTACGAGCAGTACTTC. It specifies CASSLGTGSYEQYF.

This clone was counted once. This chain connects TRBV28 to TRBJ2-1; TRBD2 matches 7 bases. Germline loops: CDR1 MDHEN, CDR2 SYDVKM. With V trimmed by 6 bases and J by 8 bases, 10 bases remained unmatched. CDR3 length equals 14 residues. The CDR3 nucleotides read TGTGCCAGCAGCCCCGGGGAGGGGTTAGATGAGCAGTTCTTC. This gives the protein CASSPGEGLDEQFF. Complete variable domain (other parts from reference TRBV28 and TRBJ2-1): DVKVTQSSRYLVKRTGEKVFLECVQDMDHENMFWYRQDPGLGLRLIYFSYDVKMKEKGDIPEGYSVSREKKERFSLILESASTNQTSMYLCASSPGEGLDEQFFGPGTRLTVL.

V usage is TRBV10-2 and J usage is TRBJ2-5; D possibly corresponds to TRBD2 (7 bases). The CDR3 is 16 residues long. The germline CDR1 and CDR2 sequences are WSHSY and SAAADI. The germline V and J ends were trimmed by 6 bases and 4 bases, with 21 bases remaining between them. The CDR3 nucleotides are TGCGCCAGCAGCCCGACCCCCCGGGGGGCTGGAGAGACCCAGTACTTC. Translation: CASSPTPRGAGETQYF.

The chain carries TRBV6-5 and TRBJ1-2; possible D gene TRBD1, 5 bases. The CDR3 has 16 residues. V was pared by 0 bases and J by 5 bases, with 16 bases between. Germline CDR1 MNHEY, CDR2 SVGAGI. CDR3 in DNA: TGTGCCAGCAGTTACTCGAACTGGGGGTCCGGTTATGGCTACACCTTC. Its protein is CASSYSNWGSGYGYTF.

The chain uses TRBV5-1 and TRBJ2-7; TRBD2 is a possible D gene (5 bases). The V end lost 0 bases, the J end lost 2 bases, and 18 bases lay between the germline ends. Looked up from germline, CDR1 is SGHRS and CDR2 is YFSETQ. The CDR3 length is 17 residues. Here the CDR3 DNA reads TGCGCCAGCAGCTTGGCCCCCGATAGGATCGGGGCCTACGAGCAGTACTTC. Encoded protein: CASSLAPDRIGAYEQYF.

This clone has just a few counts. The V gene is TRBV10-3, the J gene TRBJ2-3, with 8 bases lining up with TRBD1. This CDR3 is built from 16 residues. Germline CDR1 and CDR2: ENHRY and SYGVKD. Trimming at V came to 5 bases and at J to 1 base, leaving 8 bases not matched to a gene. The CDR3 nucleotides read TGTGCCATCAGTCTTAGTCAGGGGGCTGGCACAGATACGCAGTATTTT. It yields the protein CAISLSQGAGTDTQYF.

This chain uses TRBV7-9 with TRBJ1-2; 8 bases agree with TRBD1. V trimming: 1 base; J trimming: 1 base; junction bases outside the gene matches: 2. From germline, CDR1 is SEHNR and CDR2 FQNEAQ (reference sequence). The CDR3 is 15 amino acids. The CDR3 region is CASSLGTGINYGYTF. DNA for the CDR3: TGTGCCAGCAGCTTAGGGACAGGGATTAACTATGGCTACACCTTC.

The V and J genes are TRBV6-6 and TRBJ2-7; no reliable D call. Germline V gives CDR1 MNHNY, CDR2 SVGAGI (reference sequence). The CDR3 has 14 residues. V lost 6 bases and J 7 bases, leaving 19 bases between the germline ends. CDR3 region: CASSSLGFVVEQYF. Written as DNA, the CDR3 is TGTGCCAGCAGCTCCTTGGGTTTTGTGGTGGAGCAGTACTTC.

V gene TRBV19 combines with J gene TRBJ2-1, with TRBD2 as a possible D gene (6 bases). The V gene lost 6 bases and the J gene lost 2 bases, with 26 bases spanning the gap. This CDR3 is 19 amino acids long. The germline CDR1 and CDR2 sequences are LNHDA and SQIVND (reference sequence). CDR3 coding DNA: TGTGCCAGTAGCGATAGACCAATTGGCACGGGAGCTACCTACAATGAGCAGTTCTTC. This gives the protein CASSDRPIGTGATYNEQFF.